This T cell receptor beta chain derives from a study of T cells after yellow fever vaccination. Whole-study results and caveats: A limited proportion of clonotypes was detected within both the CD4 and CD8 compartments.

UMIs were added to TCR cDNA along with a universal primer site when it was made by 5'RACE template switching. Each CDR3 protein is one row after TCRdb ran MiXCR on the 5' RACE reads. The sample contains under 300,000 distinct CDR3 sequences, approximately 12% of which appear only once. Details on this clonotype: Its target is not known.

In germline, CDR1 is MDHEN, CDR2 SYDVKM. Trimming at V came to 5 bases and at J to 7 bases, leaving 6 bases not matched to a gene. The CDR3 sequence is 15 residues long. The rearrangement uses TRBV28 and TRBJ2-2; 11 bases line up with TRBD2. The source was CD4+ T cells sorted from PBMCs, collected 45 days after the yellow fever booster vaccination. The TCR comes from a man aged 30 to 39 who received the YFV17D yellow fever vaccine. CDR3 region: CASSRAGTSGGELFF. The CDR3 coding sequence is TGTGCCAGCAGTCGAGCCGGGACTAGCGGCGGGGAGCTGTTTTTT.